The present entry profiles one T cell receptor (beta chain) with its context. Authors' analysis steps: Reference gene primer amplification yielded estimated nucleated cell counts. Repertoires were generated with immunoSEQ multiplex PCR, while TCRdb's copy carries only in-frame clones and drops some. From that table come the V and J calls and clone size; the DNA was used to work out D and trimming. The sample gives just over 20,000 clones, 70% to 90% of which show up once; about a tenth is in the top ten. Trimming took 3 bases from V and 2 from J; bases not matched to a gene: 7. The CDR3 spans 16 residues. Germline V CDR1 and CDR2: MDHEN, SYDVKM. The data originate from a study of blood T cell repertoires in COVID-19. Study summary: Researchers got acute and convalescent COVID-19 samples from the United States, Italy and Spain. From T cells, B-cell-depleted T cells, or PBMCs came the material, which was cDNA or gDNA.

This rearrangement joins TRBV28 to TRBJ2-1; 7 nucleotides align to TRBD1. The source of this sequence is a human donor in a cohort sampled during active COVID-19. Sequenced: peripheral blood. CDR3 sequence reads: CASSFQGGRTYNEQFF. CDR3 DNA sequence: TGTGCCAGCAGTTTTCAAGGGGGCAGGACCTACAATGAGCAGTTCTTC.